The entry below describes one TCR beta chain. The antigen remains undetermined. These data are taken from a study of PD-L1 blockade in urothelial cancer. Overall study: Researchers looked at the blood 3 weeks (second dose) and 6 weeks after treatment began.

PCRs were each spiked with synthetic TCR analog templates. Only in-frame clones appear in the TCRdb table, and some are missing; sequencing was by immunoSEQ multiplex PCR. This table holds about 95,000 clones, around 87% found once. As for time point: pretreatment peripheral blood. Study-level results: In blood at 3 weeks, tumor-associated clones expanded more among patients with durable benefit.

In germline, CDR1 is MNHEY, CDR2 SVGAGI. The CDR3 covers 15 residues. Trimming removed 0 bases from V and 0 bases from J; junction bases left unmatched: 1. The chain combines TRBV6-5 with TRBJ2-7; 8 nucleotides match TRBD1. Here the sequenced sample was PBMCs, taken around atezolizumab (anti-PD-L1) treatment. The source is a man between 60 and 70 years old with urothelial cancer. The CDR3 sequence is CASSYSTGDSYEQYF. The CDR3 DNA follows: TGTGCCAGCAGTTACTCGACAGGGGACTCCTACGAGCAGTACTTC.